This paragraph covers one T cell receptor beta chain sequence. What it binds is not known. The study ran its PCR with 60 Vbeta and 13 Jbeta primers. The method was immunoSEQ multiplex PCR; TCRdb's version includes in-frame clones alone and lacks a portion of them. The sample consists of roughly 60,000 clones, approximately 83% of them appearing once. Trimming took 4 bases from V and 0 from J, leaving 14 bases between them. The CDR3 spans 16 residues. The germline V gene encodes CDR1 SGHRS and CDR2 YFSETQ. The data were obtained in a study of cytomegalovirus exposure and HLA in healthy donors. As for the study in general: An early data release held 80 million or so unique TCRs from HLA-typed donors.

Findings of the study overall: The study flagged about 150 TCR beta chains as cytomegalovirus-associated.

What was sequenced was PBMCs. This chain uses TRBV5-1 with TRBJ1-3; D may be TRBD1 (6 bases). The TCR comes from a man younger than 45 in good health and CMV-seronegative. CDR3 bases: TGCGCCAGCAGCCCGCTAGGGGGGGACTCTGGAAACACCATATATTTT. It encodes CASSPLGGDSGNTIYF.